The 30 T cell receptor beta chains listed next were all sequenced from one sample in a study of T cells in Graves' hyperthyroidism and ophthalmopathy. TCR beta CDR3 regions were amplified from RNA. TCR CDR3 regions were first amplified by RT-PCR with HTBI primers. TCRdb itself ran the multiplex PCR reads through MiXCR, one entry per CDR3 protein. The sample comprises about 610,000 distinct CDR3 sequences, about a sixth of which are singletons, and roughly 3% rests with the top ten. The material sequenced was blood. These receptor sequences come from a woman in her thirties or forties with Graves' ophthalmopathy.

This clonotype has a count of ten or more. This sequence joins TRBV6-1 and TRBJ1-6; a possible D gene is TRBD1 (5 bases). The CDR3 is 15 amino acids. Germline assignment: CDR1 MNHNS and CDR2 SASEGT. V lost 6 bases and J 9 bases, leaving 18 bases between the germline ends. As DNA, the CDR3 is TGTGCCAGCAGGCTCTCGACCTTCGGGACTTCACCCCTCCACTTT. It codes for CASRLSTFGTSPLHF.

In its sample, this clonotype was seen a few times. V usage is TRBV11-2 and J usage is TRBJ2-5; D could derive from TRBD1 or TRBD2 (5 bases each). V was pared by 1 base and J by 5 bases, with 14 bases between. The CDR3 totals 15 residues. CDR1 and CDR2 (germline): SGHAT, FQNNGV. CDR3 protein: CASSLGGVGEETQYF. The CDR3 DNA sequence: TGTGCCAGCAGCTTAGGAGGTGTAGGGGAGGAGACCCAGTACTTC.

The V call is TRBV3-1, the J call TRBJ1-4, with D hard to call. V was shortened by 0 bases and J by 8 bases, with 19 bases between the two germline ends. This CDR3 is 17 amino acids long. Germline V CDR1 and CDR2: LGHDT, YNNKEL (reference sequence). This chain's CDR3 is CASSQDLPDLMVEKLFF. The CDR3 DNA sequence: TGTGCCAGCAGCCAAGATCTTCCGGACCTCATGGTGGAAAAACTGTTTTTT.

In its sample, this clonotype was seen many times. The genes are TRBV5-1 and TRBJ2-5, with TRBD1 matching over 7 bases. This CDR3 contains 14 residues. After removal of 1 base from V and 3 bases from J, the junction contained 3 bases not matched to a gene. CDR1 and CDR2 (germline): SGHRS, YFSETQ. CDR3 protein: CASSLTQGEETQYF. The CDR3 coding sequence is TGCGCCAGCAGCTTGACCCAGGGGGAAGAGACCCAGTACTTC.

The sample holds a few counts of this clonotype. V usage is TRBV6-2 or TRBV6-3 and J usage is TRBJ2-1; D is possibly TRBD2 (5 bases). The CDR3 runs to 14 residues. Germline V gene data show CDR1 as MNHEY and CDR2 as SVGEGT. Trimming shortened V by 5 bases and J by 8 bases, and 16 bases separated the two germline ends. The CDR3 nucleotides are TGTGCCAGCAGTCGGCGGGCCGAACTGGATGAGCAGTTCTTC. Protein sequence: CASSRRAELDEQFF.

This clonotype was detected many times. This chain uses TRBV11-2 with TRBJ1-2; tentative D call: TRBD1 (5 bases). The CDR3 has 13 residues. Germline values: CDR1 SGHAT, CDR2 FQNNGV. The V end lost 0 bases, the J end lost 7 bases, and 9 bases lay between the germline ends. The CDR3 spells CASSLDRDSGYTF. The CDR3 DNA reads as TGTGCCAGCAGCTTAGACAGGGACTCTGGCTACACCTTC.

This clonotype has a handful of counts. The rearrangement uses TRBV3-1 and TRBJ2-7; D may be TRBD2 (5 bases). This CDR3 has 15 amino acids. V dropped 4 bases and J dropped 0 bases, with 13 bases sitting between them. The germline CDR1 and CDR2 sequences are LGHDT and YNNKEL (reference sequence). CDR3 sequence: CASSPFSGYSYEQYF. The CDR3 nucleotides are TGTGCCAGCAGCCCGTTTTCGGGGTACTCCTACGAGCAGTACTTC.

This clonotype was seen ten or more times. The CDR3 here is CASSQDAGCIYNEQFF. CDR3 bases: TGTGCCAGCAGCCAAGACGCGGGATGCATTTACAATGAGCAGTTCTTC. The gene calls are TRBV14 and TRBJ2-1; weak D call: TRBD2 (6 bases). V lost 0 bases and J 4 bases, leaving 13 bases between the germline ends. CDR3 length: 16 residues. Germline CDR1 and CDR2: SGHDN and FVKESK.

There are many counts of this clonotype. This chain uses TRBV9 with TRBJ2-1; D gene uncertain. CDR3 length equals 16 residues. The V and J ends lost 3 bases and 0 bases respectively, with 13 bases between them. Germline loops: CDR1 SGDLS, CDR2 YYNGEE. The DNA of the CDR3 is TGTGCCAGCAGCGCCCTCGGCCCCAGCTCCTACAATGAGCAGTTCTTC. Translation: CASSALGPSSYNEQFF.

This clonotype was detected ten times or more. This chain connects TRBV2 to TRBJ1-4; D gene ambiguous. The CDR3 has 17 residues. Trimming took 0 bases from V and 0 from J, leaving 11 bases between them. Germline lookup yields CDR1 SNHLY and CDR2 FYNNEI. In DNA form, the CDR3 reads TGTGCCAGCAGTGAAGCGCTCGGGTCCGCAACTAATGAAAAACTGTTTTTT. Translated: CASSEALGSATNEKLFF.

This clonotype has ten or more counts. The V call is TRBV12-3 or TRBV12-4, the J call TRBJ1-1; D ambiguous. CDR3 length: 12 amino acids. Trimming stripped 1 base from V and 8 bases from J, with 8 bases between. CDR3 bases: TGTGCCAGCAGTTTAGGGTCAGCCGAAGCTTTCTTT. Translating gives CASSLGSAEAFF.

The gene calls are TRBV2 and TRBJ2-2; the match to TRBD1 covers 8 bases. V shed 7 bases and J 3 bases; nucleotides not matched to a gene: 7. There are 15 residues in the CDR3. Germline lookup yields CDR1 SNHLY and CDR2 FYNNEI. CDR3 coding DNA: TGTGCCAGCAAGAGGGGGACAGGAGACACCGGGGAGCTGTTTTTT. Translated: CASKRGTGDTGELFF.

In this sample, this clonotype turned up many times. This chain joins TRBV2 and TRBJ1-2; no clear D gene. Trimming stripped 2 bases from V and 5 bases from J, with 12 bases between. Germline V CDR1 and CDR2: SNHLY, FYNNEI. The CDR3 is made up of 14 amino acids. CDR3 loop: CASSEQEAWYGYTF. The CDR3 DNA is TGTGCCAGCAGTGAACAGGAGGCGTGGTATGGCTACACCTTC.

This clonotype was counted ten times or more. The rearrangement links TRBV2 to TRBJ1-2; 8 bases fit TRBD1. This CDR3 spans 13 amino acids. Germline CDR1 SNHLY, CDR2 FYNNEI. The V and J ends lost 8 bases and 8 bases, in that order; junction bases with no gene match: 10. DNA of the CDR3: TGTGCCAGCTCACAGACAGGGGCCTGGGGCTACACCTTC. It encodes CASSQTGAWGYTF. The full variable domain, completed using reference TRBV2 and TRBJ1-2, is EPEVTQTPSHQVTQMGQEVILRCVPISNHLYFYWYRQILGQKVEFLVSFYNNEISEKSEIFDDQFSVERPDGSNFTLKIRSTKLEDSAMYFCASSQTGAWGYTFGSGTRLTVV.

For the CDR3, the DNA is TGCGCCAGCAGCTTTGGGGACAGGGGTCTCCGAGGGAATTCACCCCTCCACTTT. Protein: CASSFGDRGLRGNSPLHF. The chain is built from TRBV5-1 and TRBJ1-6; TRBD1 matches 10 bases. In germline, CDR1 is SGHRS, CDR2 YFSETQ. V dropped 2 bases and J dropped 7; count of bases not matched to a gene: 12. The CDR3 consists of 18 residues.

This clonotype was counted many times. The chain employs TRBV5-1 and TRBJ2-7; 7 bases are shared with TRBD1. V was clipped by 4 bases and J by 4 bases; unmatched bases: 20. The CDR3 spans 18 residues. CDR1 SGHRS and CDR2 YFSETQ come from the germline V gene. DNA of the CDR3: TGCGCCAGCAGCCCCGGGGCAGCAACAGGGGCGCTGGCGTACGAGCAGTACTTC. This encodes CASSPGAATGALAYEQYF.

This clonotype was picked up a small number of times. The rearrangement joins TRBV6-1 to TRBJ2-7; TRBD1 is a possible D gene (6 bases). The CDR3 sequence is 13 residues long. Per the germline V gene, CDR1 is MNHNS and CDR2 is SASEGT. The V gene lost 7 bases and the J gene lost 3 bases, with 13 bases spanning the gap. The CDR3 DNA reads TGTGCCAGCAACCAGGACAGAAACTACGAGCAGTACTTC. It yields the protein CASNQDRNYEQYF.

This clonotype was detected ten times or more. CDR3 in amino acids: CASSLDGSGRGGTGELFF. DNA for the CDR3: TGCGCCAGCAGCTTGGATGGTAGCGGGAGAGGGGGCACCGGGGAGCTGTTTTTT. This chain joins TRBV5-1 and TRBJ2-2, with 9 bases lining up with TRBD2. With 0 bases clipped from V and 4 bases from J, the junction kept 10 bases outside the gene matches. The CDR3 has 18 residues. The germline V gene has CDR1 SGHRS and CDR2 YFSETQ.

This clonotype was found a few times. CDR3 amino acids: CAISESSLRGEQYF. The CDR3 nucleotides are TGTGCCATCAGTGAGTCGTCTTTACGGGGCGAGCAGTACTTC. The V and J genes are TRBV10-3 and TRBJ2-7, with D possibly TRBD2 on 5 matching bases. This CDR3 has 14 residues. V shed 0 bases and J shed 6 bases, with 12 bases lying between them. Germline-derived CDR1 and CDR2 are ENHRY and SYGVKD.

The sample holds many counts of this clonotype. The CDR3 nucleotides read TGTGCCAGCAGCTCAAACGGACTAGCGGGAGTGGACGAGCAGTACTTC. Translated: CASSSNGLAGVDEQYF. The chain uses TRBV7-8 and TRBJ2-7, with TRBD2 identical over 13 bases. Germline V gene sequence: CDR1 SGHVS, CDR2 FQNEAQ. The length of the CDR3 is 16 residues. V lost 4 bases and J lost 5; bases outside the gene matches: 8.

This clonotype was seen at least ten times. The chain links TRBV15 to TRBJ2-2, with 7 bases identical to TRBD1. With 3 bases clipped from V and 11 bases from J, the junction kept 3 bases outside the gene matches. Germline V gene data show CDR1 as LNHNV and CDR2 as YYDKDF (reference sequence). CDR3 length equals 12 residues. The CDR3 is CATSSQGDELFF. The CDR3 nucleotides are TGTGCCACCAGCAGTCAGGGGGATGAGCTGTTTTTT.

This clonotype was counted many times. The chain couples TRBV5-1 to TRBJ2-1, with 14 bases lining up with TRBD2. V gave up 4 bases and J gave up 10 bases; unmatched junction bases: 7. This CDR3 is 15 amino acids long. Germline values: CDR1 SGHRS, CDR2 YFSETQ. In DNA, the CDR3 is TGCGCCAGCAGCACCGGGACTAGCGGGGGTACGGAGCAGTTCTTC. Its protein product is CASSTGTSGGTEQFF.

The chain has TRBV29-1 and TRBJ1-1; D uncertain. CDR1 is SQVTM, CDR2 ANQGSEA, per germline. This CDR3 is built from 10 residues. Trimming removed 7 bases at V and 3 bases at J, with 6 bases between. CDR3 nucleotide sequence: TGCAGCGGGCGTGACACTGAAGCTTTCTTT. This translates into CSGRDTEAFF.

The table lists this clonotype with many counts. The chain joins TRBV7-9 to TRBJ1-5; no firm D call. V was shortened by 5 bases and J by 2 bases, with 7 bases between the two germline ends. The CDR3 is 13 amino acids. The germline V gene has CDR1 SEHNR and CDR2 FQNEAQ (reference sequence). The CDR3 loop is CASSETGNQPQHF. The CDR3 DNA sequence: TGTGCCAGCAGCGAAACCGGCAATCAGCCCCAGCATTTT.

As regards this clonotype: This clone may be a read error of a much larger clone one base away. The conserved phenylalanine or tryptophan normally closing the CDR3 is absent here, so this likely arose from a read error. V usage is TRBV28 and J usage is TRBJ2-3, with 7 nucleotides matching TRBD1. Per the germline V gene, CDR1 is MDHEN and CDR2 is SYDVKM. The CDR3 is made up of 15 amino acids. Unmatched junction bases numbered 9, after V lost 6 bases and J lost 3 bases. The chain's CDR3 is CASREQGFGTDTQYL. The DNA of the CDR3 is TGTGCCAGCAGGGAACAGGGGTTTGGAACAGATACGCAGTATCTT.

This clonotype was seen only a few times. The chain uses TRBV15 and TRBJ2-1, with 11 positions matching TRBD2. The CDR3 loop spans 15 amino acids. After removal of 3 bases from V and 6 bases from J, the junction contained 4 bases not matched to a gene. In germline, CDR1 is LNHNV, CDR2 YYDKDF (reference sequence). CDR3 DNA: TGTGCCACCAGCAGGACTAGCGGGATGGTCAATGAGCAGTTCTTC. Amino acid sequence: CATSRTSGMVNEQFF.

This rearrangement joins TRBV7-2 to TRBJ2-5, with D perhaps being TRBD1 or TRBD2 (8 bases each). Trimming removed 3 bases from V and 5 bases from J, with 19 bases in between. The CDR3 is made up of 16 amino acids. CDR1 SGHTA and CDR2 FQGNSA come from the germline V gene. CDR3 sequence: CASSFFRQGTRETQYF. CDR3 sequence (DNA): TGTGCCAGCAGCTTCTTTCGACAGGGGACTAGGGAGACCCAGTACTTC.

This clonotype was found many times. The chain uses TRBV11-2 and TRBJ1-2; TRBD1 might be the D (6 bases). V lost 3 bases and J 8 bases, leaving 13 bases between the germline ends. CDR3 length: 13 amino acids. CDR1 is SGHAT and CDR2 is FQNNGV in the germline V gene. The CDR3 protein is CASSFARGNGYTF. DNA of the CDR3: TGTGCCAGCAGCTTCGCCAGGGGTAACGGCTACACCTTC.

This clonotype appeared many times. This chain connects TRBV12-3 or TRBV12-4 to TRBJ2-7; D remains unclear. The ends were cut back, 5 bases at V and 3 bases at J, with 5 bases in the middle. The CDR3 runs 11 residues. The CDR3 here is CASSRIYEQYF. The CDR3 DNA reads TGTGCCAGCAGTCGGATCTACGAGCAGTACTTC.

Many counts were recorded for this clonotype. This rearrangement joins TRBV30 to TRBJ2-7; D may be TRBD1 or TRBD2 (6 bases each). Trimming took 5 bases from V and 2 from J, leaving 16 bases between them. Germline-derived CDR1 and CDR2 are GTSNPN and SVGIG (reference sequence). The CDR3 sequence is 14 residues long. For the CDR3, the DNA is TGTGCCTGGGACGTCGGGGGCTTCACCTACGAGCAGTACTTC. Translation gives CAWDVGGFTYEQYF.